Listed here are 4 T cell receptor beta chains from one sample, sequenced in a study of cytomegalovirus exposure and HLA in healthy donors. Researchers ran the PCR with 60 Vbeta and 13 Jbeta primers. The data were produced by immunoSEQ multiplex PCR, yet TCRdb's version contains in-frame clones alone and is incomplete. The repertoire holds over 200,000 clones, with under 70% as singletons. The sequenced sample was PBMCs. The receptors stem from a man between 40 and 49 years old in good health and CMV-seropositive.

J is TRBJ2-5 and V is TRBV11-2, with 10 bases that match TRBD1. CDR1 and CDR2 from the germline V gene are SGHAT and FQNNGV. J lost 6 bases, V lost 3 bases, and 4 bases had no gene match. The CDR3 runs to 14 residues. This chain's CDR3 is CASSLGQGIKTQYF. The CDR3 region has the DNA TGTGCCAGCAGCTTGGGACAGGGGATAAAGACCCAGTACTTC.

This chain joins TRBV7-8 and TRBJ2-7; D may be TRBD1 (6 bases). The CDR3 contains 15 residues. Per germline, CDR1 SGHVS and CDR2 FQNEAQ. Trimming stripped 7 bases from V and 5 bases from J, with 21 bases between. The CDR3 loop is CASTGRAGVIHEQYF. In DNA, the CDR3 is TGTGCCAGCACCGGTAGGGCAGGGGTTATCCACGAGCAGTACTTC.

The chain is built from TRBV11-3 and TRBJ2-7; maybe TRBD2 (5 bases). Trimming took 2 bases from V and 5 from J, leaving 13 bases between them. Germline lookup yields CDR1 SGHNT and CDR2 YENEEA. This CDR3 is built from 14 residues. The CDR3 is CASSLSGKANEQYF. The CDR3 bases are TGTGCCAGCAGCTTAAGCGGAAAAGCTAACGAGCAGTACTTC.

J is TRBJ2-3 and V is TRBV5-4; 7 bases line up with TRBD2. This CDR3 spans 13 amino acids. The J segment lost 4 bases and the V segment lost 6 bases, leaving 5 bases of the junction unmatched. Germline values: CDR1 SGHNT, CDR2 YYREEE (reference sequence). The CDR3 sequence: CASTTGGADTQYF. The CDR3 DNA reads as TGTGCCAGCACCACGGGGGGTGCAGATACGCAGTATTTT.